A single T cell receptor (beta chain) is shown here with its context. The antigen remains unidentified. The source of the sample is a study of shared clonotypes between healthy human individuals. Overall study results and limits: Specimens sampled were limited to blood, with tissue repertoires likely differing. A generally larger estimated richness was seen in naive subsets than in memory subsets.

DNA at approximately 200 ng, 25,000 to 35,000 T cell genomes, went into sorted-subset replicate PCRs. In the original workflow: Filtering differed since immunoSEQ provided only junctions, with no quality scores. Sequencing used immunoSEQ multiplex PCR; TCRdb keeps in-frame clones, though not all of them. V, J and clone size are those of that table, while D and trimming were read from the DNA. Of about 1 million clones listed, around four fifths are singletons. Germline CDR1 and CDR2: ENHRY and SYGVKD. This CDR3 contains 13 residues. Trimming pared 8 bases from V and 4 bases from J, leaving 14 bases between.

The specimen was memory CD4+ T cells sorted from blood. Subset described: CD45RA-negative fraction. The chain links TRBV10-3 to TRBJ2-5, with D possibly TRBD1 on 6 matching bases. This TCR was sampled from a man aged 18-30 years in good health. This CDR3 is CAISVAGAETQYF. The CDR3 DNA reads TGTGCCATCTCGGTGGCAGGGGCAGAGACCCAGTACTTC.